This T cell receptor (beta chain) was identified in a study of T-cell memory formation after mild COVID-19. Trimming cost V 3 bases and J 2 bases, with 9 bases left between them. The length of the CDR3 is 14 residues. General study points: SARS-CoV-2 specificity of second-wave clones peaking day 37 was unconfirmed.

For this clonotype: Its antigen is unknown. This may be a read error, as it is one base from a much larger clone.

Using its own MiXCR run on the 5' RACE reads, TCRdb lists one record per CDR3 protein. The repertoire holds more than 400,000 distinct CDR3 sequences, with about 20% as singletons. This TCR derives from an adult woman who had mild COVID-19 (a few samples of this study predate the infection). Cell type and time point are not known. The V gene is TRBV12-3 or TRBV12-4, the J gene TRBJ2-3, with D unclear. Sample: PBMCs or a T cell subset sorted from them (not recorded which). CDR3 protein: CASSLGSITDTQYF. CDR3 in DNA: TGTGCCAGCAGTTTGGGTAGTATCACAGATACGCAGTATTTT.